This T cell receptor beta chain derives from a study of T-cell memory formation after mild COVID-19. The CDR3 contains 14 residues. Per the germline V gene, CDR1 is SGHRS and CDR2 is YFSETQ. V shed 3 bases and J shed 2 bases, with 9 bases lying between them. TCRdb ran MiXCR on the 5' RACE reads and lists one entry per CDR3 protein. This repertoire shows a few hundred thousand distinct CDR3 sequences, nearly 25% found once; its top ten account for about an eighth. The sample taken for sequencing was PBMCs or a T cell subset sorted from them (not recorded which). The genes are TRBV5-1 and TRBJ2-1; D unresolved. The receptor comes from an adult woman who had mild COVID-19 (a few samples of this study predate the infection). Cell type and time point are not known. The CDR3 protein is CASSSSVTYNEQFF. In DNA, the CDR3 is TGCGCCAGCAGCTCCAGCGTAACCTACAATGAGCAGTTCTTC.